Sequencing of this TCR beta chain was carried out in a study of blood T cell repertoires in COVID-19. For the study at large: The study drew acute and convalescent COVID-19 samples from the United States, Italy and Spain. PBMCs, B-cell-depleted T cells, or T cells provided the cDNA or gDNA that made up the material.

The germline V and J ends were trimmed by 4 bases and 0 bases, with 15 bases remaining between them. Germline assignment: CDR1 GTSNPN and CDR2 SVGIG (reference sequence). The CDR3 is 15 residues long. In the source study's methods: It was from reference gene primer amplification that nucleated cell counts were estimated. Data came from immunoSEQ multiplex PCR; TCRdb stores just in-frame clones and leaves some out. D and trimming come from the DNA, and the V and J calls and clone size come from that table. In the table there are around 200,000 clones, 80% to 90% of which are singletons. Sample: peripheral blood. The TCR comes from a man between 45 and 60 years old with active or convalescent COVID-19. This rearrangement joins TRBV30 to TRBJ1-2; D not resolved. In DNA, the CDR3 is TGTGCCTGGACGGCCAGCGAGTCTTCTAACTATGGCTACACCTTC. Protein product: CAWTASESSNYGYTF. Full variable domain (missing parts from reference TRBV30 and TRBJ1-2): SQTIHQWPATLVQPVGSPLSLECTVEGTSNPNLYWYRQAAGRGLQLLFYSVGIGQISSEVPQNLSASRPQDRQFILSSKKLLLSDSGFYLCAWTASESSNYGYTFGSGTRLTVV.